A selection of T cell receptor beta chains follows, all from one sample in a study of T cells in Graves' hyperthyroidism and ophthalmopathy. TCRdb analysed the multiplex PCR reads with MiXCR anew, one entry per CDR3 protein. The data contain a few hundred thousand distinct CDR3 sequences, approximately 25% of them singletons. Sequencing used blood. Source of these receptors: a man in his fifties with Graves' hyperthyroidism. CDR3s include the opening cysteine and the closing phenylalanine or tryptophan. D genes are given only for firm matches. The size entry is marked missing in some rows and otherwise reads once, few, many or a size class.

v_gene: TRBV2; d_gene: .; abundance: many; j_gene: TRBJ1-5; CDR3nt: TGTGCCAGCAGTGAGAGGGGTGGCCAGCCCCAGCATTTT; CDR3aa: CASSERGGQPQHF
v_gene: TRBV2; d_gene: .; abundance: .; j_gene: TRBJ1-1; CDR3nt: TGTGCCAGCAGTATGAGGCTTACGAACACTGAAGCTTTCTTT; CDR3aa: CASSMRLTNTEAFF
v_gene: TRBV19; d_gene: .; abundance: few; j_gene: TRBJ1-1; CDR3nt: TGTGCCACGACACGCGATTTGCGCACTGAAGCTTTCTTT; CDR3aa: CATTRDLRTEAFF
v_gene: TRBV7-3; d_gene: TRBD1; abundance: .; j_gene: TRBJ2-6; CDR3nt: TGTGCCAGCAGCCTGAACCGGGACAGTATCTCTGGGGCCAACGTCCTGACTTTC; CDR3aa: CASSLNRDSISGANVLTF
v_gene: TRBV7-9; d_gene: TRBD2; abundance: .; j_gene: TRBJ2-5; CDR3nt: TGTGCCAGCAGACGACTAGCGGGAGAGTGGGCGGAGACCCAGTACTTC; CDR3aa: CASRRLAGEWAETQYF
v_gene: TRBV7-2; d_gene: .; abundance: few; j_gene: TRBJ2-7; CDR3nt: TGTGCCAGGCGGGACAACCTCTACGAGCAGTACTTC; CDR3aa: CARRDNLYEQYF
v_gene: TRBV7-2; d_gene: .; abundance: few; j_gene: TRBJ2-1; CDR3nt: TGTGCCAGCAGCTTAGACCCTAGCCGATACAATGAGCAGTTCTTC; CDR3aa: CASSLDPSRYNEQFF
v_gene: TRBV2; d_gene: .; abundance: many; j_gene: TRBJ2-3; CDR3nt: TGTGCCAGCAAGGCGGGGTACTTAGGCACAGATACGCAGTATTTT; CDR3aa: CASKAGYLGTDTQYF
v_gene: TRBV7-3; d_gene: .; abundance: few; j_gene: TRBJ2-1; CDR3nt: TGTGCCAGCAGCTTAACAGGCGGGGCCGATGAGCAGTTCTTC; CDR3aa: CASSLTGGADEQFF
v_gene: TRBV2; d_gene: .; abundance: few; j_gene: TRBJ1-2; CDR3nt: TGTGCCAGCAGTGAAGCGCGGGGCAGCCGCACGTGGGTCAATGGCTACACCTTC; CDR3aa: CASSEARGSRTWVNGYTF
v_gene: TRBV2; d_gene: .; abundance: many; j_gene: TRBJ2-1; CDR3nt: TGTGCCAGCAGTGCATCCAGGGACAATGAGCAGTTCTTC; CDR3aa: CASSASRDNEQFF
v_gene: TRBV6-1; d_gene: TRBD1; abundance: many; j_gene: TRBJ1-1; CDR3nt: TGTGCCAGCAGTCCCGGGACAGGGTGGGGCACTGAAGCTTTCTTT; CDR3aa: CASSPGTGWGTEAFF
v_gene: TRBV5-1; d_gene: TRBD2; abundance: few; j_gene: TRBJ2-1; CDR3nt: TGCGCCAGCAACTCCCCCGGGACTAGCATTCGGAATGAGCAGTTCTTC; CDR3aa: CASNSPGTSIRNEQFF